This passage covers 11 T cell receptor beta chains from one sample sequenced in a study of cytomegalovirus exposure and HLA in healthy donors. 13 Jbeta primers and 60 Vbeta primers were used for the PCR. The method was immunoSEQ multiplex PCR; TCRdb's version includes in-frame clones alone and lacks a portion of them. The profile shows 200,000 to 250,000 clones, around 81% of them singletons. The sample was PBMCs. These receptors came from a woman aged 45 to 65 in good health and CMV-seropositive.

The J gene is TRBJ1-2, the V gene TRBV28, with no clear D. V lost 7 bases to trimming and J lost 3 bases, with 12 bases between them. The CDR3 loop spans 13 amino acids. Germline V lookup: CDR1 MDHEN, CDR2 SYDVKM. CDR3 amino acids: CASKAVLYYGYTF. Here the CDR3 DNA reads TGTGCCAGCAAGGCGGTTCTGTACTATGGCTACACCTTC.

This chain connects TRBV7-8 to TRBJ1-6, with 8 bases that match TRBD1. The V gene's germline CDR1 is SGHVS and CDR2 FQNEAQ. The trim removed 2 bases at V and 9 bases at J, leaving 15 bases unmatched. The CDR3 is made up of 18 amino acids. The CDR3 here is CASSLRILKDRDGSPLHF. As DNA, the CDR3 is TGTGCCAGCAGCTTACGTATACTGAAGGACAGGGACGGTTCACCCCTCCACTTT.

The chain has TRBV30 and TRBJ2-3; D is perhaps TRBD1 (6 bases). V lost 7 bases to trimming and J lost 6 bases, with 14 bases between them. Germline loops: CDR1 GTSNPN, CDR2 SVGIG (reference sequence). This CDR3 has 12 amino acids. The CDR3 coding sequence is TGTGCCTCCGACCTCACAGGGGATACGCAGTATTTT. Protein sequence: CASDLTGDTQYF.

This clone was detected once. The chain links TRBV6-1 to TRBJ2-5; D is possibly TRBD1 (5 bases). This CDR3 is built from 16 residues. Germline V lookup: CDR1 MNHNS, CDR2 SASEGT. Trimming pared 1 base from V and 3 bases from J, leaving 15 bases between. The CDR3 DNA reads TGTGCCAGCAGTGAAGTAATGGGGCCGATAAAAGAGACCCAGTACTTC. It yields the protein CASSEVMGPIKETQYF.

This clone was observed a single time. This chain joins TRBV5-6 and TRBJ2-5; D is possibly TRBD1 (6 bases). V shed 4 bases and J shed 2 bases, with 18 bases lying between them. Germline V gene sequence: CDR1 SGHDT, CDR2 YYEEEE. The CDR3 contains 16 residues. CDR3 DNA sequence: TGTGCCAGCAGCGCTTTATCCGACAGGTATCAAGAGACCCAGTACTTC. Amino acids: CASSALSDRYQETQYF.

The chain is built from TRBV7-9 and TRBJ2-2; D unresolved. This CDR3 spans 15 amino acids. V lost 7 bases to trimming and J lost 4 bases, with 16 bases between them. Germline CDR1 is SEHNR and CDR2 is FQNEAQ (reference sequence). CDR3 bases: TGTGCCAGCACTCTAGGAGTAGAGAGCACCGGGGAGCTGTTTTTT. Translated, it gives CASTLGVESTGELFF.

J is TRBJ2-5 and V is TRBV7-6; 13 nucleotides agree with TRBD2. CDR1 and CDR2 (germline): SGHVS, FNYEAQ. The CDR3 is made up of 15 amino acids. The trim removed 5 bases at V and 5 bases at J, leaving 5 bases unmatched. The CDR3 sequence: CASSIGLAGEETQYF. As DNA, the CDR3 is TGTGCCAGCAGCATAGGACTAGCGGGAGAGGAGACCCAGTACTTC.

The V and J genes are TRBV6-5 and TRBJ1-1; no firm D call. The CDR3 covers 13 residues. Trimming stripped 1 base from V and 5 bases from J, with 8 bases between. Germline CDR1 and CDR2: MNHEY and SVGAGI. CDR3 DNA sequence: TGTGCCAGCAGTTACTTCAGAGGAACTGAAGCTTTCTTT. This translates into CASSYFRGTEAFF.

This chain connects TRBV27 to TRBJ1-2, with D tentatively TRBD1 (5 bases). With 4 bases removed from V and 4 bases from J, the gap between germline ends came to 22 bases. This CDR3 contains 17 residues. From germline, CDR1 is MNHEY and CDR2 SMNVEV (reference sequence). This CDR3 is CASSSYDVAGRPYGYTF. The DNA of the CDR3 is TGTGCCAGCAGTTCTTACGACGTCGCAGGGCGGCCCTATGGCTACACCTTC.

This chain uses TRBV7-3 with TRBJ2-1; 10 bases map to TRBD2. V lost 5 bases and J lost 4; bases outside the gene matches: 5. The CDR3 has 15 residues. The germline CDR1 and CDR2 sequences are SGHTA and FQGTGA. The CDR3 region is CASSTWTSGYNEQFF. As DNA, the CDR3 is TGTGCCAGCAGCACCTGGACTAGCGGTTACAATGAGCAGTTCTTC.

The chain links TRBV5-1 to TRBJ2-7; the match to TRBD1 covers 7 bases. The germline gives CDR1 SGHRS, CDR2 YFSETQ. The CDR3 totals 16 residues. V lost 4 bases and J lost 6; bases outside the gene matches: 16. The CDR3 is CASSPGQAAVIREQYF. CDR3 coding DNA: TGCGCCAGCAGCCCCGGACAGGCGGCGGTGATTCGCGAGCAGTACTTC.